This T cell receptor beta chain derives from a study of cytomegalovirus exposure and HLA in healthy donors. Sampled while nominally healthy, donors likely had unrecorded immune exposures. V shed 3 bases, J shed 2 bases, and the junction held 4 bases outside the gene matches. The CDR3 consists of 16 residues. The V gene's germline CDR1 is MNHNS and CDR2 SASEGT. Primers included in the PCR were 60 Vbeta and 13 Jbeta primers. The data were produced by immunoSEQ multiplex PCR, yet TCRdb's version contains in-frame clones alone and is incomplete. This sample has over 75,000 clones, with 70% to 90% found just once.

Material for sequencing was PBMCs. This clonotype was obtained from a woman aged 18-29 years in good health and CMV-seropositive. The chain employs TRBV6-1 and TRBJ2-6; 7 positions match TRBD1. CDR3 nucleotides: TGTGCCAGCAGTGAGGATACAGGGGCTGGGGCCAACGTCCTGACTTTC. Protein sequence: CASSEDTGAGANVLTF.